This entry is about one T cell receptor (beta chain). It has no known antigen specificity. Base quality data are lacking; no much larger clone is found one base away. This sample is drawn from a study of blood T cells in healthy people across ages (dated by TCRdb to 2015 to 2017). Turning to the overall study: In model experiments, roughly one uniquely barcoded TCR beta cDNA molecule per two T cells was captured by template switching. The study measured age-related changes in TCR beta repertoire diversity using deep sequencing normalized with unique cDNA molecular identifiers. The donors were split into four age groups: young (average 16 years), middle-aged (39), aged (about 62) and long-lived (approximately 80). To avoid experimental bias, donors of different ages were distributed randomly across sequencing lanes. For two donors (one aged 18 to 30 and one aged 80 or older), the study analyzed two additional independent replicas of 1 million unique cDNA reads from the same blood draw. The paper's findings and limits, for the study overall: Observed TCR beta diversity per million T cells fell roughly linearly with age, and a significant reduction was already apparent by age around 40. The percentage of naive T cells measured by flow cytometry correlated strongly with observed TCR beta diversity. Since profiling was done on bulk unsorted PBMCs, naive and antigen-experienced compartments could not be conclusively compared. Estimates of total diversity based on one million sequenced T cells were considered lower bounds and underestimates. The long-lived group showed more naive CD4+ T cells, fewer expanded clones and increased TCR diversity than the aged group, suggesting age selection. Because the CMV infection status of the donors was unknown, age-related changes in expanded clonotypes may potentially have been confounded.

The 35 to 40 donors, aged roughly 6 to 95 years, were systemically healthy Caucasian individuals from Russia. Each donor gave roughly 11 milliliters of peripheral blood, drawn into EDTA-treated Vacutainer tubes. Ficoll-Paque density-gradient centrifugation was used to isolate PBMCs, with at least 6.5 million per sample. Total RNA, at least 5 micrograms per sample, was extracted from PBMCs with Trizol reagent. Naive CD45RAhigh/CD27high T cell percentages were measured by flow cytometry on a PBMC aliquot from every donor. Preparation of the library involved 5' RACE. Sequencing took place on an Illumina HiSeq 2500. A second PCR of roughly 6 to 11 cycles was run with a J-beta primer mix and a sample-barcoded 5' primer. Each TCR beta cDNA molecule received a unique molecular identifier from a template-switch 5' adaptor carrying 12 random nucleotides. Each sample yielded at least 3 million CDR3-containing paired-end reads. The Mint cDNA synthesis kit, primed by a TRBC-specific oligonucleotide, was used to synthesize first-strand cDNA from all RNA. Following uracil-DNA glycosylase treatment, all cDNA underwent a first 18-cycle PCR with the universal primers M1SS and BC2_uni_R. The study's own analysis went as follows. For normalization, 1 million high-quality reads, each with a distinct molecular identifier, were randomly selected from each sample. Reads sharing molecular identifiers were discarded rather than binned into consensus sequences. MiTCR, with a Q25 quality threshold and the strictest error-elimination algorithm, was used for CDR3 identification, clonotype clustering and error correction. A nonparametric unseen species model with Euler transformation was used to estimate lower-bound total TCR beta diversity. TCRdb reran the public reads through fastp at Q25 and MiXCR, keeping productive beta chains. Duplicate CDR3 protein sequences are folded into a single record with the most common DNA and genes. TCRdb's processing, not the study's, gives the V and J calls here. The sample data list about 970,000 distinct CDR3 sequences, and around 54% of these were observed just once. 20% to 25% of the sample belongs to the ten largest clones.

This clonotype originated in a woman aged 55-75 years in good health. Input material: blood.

This receptor carries the CDR3 CASNRLAERTDTQYF. The nucleotides read TGTGCCAGCAACCGACTAGCGGAGCGCACAGATACGCAGTATTTT. The chain is made from TRBV7-8 and TRBJ2-3; 9 middle bases align to TRBD2. Trimming leaves V shorter by 7 bases and J shorter by 1 base, with the junction holding 6 bases beyond the gene matches. The CDR3 runs 15 amino acids, cysteine and phenylalanine included. Only the CDR3 DNA is retained, 45 bases long and in frame from the first base. The germline V gene supplies CDR1 SGHVS and CDR2 FQNEAQ.